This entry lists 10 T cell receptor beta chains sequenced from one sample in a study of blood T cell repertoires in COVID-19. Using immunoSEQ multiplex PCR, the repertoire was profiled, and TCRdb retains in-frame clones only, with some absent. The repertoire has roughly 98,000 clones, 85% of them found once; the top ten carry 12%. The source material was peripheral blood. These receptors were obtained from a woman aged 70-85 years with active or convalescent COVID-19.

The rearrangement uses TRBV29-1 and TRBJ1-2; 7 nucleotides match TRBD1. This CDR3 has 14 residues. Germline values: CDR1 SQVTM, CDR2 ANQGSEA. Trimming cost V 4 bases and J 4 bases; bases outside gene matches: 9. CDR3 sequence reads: CSVGQQGNGYGYTF. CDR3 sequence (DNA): TGCAGCGTTGGGCAACAGGGGAATGGCTATGGCTACACCTTC.

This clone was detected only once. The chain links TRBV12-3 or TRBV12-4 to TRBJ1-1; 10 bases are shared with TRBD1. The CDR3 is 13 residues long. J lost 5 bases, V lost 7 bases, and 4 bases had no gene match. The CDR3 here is CASKRTGGTEAFF. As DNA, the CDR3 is TGTGCCAGCAAACGGACAGGGGGGACTGAAGCTTTCTTT.

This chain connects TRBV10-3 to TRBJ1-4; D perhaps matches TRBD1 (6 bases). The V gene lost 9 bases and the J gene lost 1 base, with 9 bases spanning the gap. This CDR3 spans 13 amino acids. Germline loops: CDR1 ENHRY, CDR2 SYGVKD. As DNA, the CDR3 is TGTGCCATTCGCAGGGGAACTAATGAAAAACTGTTTTTT. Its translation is CAIRRGTNEKLFF.

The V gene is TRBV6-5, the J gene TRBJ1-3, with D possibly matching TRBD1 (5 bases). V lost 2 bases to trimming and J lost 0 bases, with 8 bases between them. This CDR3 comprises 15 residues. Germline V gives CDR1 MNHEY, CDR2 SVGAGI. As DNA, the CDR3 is TGTGCCAGCAGTTACAACAGGTTCTCTGGAAACACCATATATTTT. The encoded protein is CASSYNRFSGNTIYF.

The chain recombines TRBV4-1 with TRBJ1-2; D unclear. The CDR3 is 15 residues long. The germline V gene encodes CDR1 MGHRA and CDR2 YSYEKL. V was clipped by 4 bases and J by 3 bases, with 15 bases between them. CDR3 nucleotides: TGCGCCAGCAGCCTCGGTGTGGAGGTTCACTATGGCTACACCTTC. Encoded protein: CASSLGVEVHYGYTF.

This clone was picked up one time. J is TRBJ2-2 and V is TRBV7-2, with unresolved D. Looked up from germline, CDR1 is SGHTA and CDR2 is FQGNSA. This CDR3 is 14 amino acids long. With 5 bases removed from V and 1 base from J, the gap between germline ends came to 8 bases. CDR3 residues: CASSPLRNTGELFF. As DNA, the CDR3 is TGTGCCAGCAGCCCCCTTAGGAACACCGGGGAGCTGTTTTTT.

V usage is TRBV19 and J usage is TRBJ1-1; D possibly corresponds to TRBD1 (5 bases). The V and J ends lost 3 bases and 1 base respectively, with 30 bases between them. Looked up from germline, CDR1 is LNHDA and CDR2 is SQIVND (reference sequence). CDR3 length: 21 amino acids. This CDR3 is CASSIWRRTGPARGTNTEAFF. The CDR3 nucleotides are TGTGCCAGTAGTATTTGGCGGAGGACGGGGCCGGCACGGGGGACGAACACTGAAGCTTTCTTT.

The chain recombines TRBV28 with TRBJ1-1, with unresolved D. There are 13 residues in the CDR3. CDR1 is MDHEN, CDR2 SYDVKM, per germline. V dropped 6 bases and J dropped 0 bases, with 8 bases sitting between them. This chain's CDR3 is CASRGLMNTEAFF. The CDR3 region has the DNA TGTGCCAGCAGGGGCCTTATGAACACTGAAGCTTTCTTT.

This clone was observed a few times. Here the CDR3 reads CASSLAPPETQYF. CDR3 nucleotide sequence: TGTGCCAGCAGCTTGGCCCCCCCTGAGACCCAGTACTTC. The genes are TRBV5-5 and TRBJ2-5; no definite D call. The V end was cut by 0 bases, the J end by 5 bases, with 8 bases between. The CDR3 spans 13 residues. In germline, CDR1 is SGHKS, CDR2 YYEKEE (reference sequence).

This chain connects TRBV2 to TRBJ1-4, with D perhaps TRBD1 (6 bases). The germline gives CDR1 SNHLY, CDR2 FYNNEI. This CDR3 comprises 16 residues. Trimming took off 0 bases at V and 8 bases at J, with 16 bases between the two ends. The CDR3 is CASSEALGGAGEKLFF. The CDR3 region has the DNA TGTGCCAGCAGTGAAGCGCTTGGGGGCGCAGGAGAAAAACTGTTTTTT. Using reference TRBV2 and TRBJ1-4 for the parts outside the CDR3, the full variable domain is EPEVTQTPSHQVTQMGQEVILRCVPISNHLYFYWYRQILGQKVEFLVSFYNNEISEKSEIFDDQFSVERPDGSNFTLKIRSTKLEDSAMYFCASSEALGGAGEKLFFGSGTQLSVL.